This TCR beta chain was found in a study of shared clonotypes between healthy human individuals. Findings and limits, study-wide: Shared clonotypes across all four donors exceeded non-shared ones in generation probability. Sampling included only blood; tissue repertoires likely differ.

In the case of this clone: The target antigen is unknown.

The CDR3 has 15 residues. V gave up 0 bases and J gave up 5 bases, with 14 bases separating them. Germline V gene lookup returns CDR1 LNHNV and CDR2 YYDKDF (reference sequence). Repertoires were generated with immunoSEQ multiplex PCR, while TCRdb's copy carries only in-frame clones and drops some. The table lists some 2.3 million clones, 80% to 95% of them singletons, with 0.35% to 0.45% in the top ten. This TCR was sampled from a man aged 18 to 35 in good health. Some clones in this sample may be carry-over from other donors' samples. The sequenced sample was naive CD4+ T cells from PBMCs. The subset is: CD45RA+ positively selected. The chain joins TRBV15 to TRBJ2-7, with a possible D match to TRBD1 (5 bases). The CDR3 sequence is CATSRDVGPVHEQYF. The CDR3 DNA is TGTGCCACCAGCAGAGATGTGGGGCCGGTCCACGAGCAGTACTTC.